Below are 14 T cell receptor beta chains sequenced from a single sample in a study of T cell responses to AZD1222 COVID-19 vaccine. This table comes from immunoSEQ multiplex PCR, and its TCRdb copy is limited to in-frame clones, with some not included. The sample holds tens of thousands of clones; 75% to 90% are singletons and the top ten take roughly 20%. Sequenced here: peripheral blood, sampled on day 0 of MenACWY control vaccination. Receptor source: an adult in good health.

The V call is TRBV6-1, the J call TRBJ2-5, with 7 bases matching TRBD1. The germline gives CDR1 MNHNS, CDR2 SASEGT. V was clipped by 3 bases and J by 1 base; unmatched bases: 5. This CDR3 region has 15 residues. As DNA, the CDR3 is TGTGCCAGCAGTGACATTTGGGACAGCCAAGAGACCCAGTACTTC. Residues: CASSDIWDSQETQYF.

This clone was detected only once. This sequence joins TRBV6-5 and TRBJ1-2; tentatively, D is TRBD1 (6 bases). V gave up 6 bases and J gave up 0 bases, with 14 bases separating them. CDR1 MNHEY and CDR2 SVGAGI come from the germline V gene. CDR3 length equals 15 residues. The CDR3 DNA sequence: TGTGCCAGCAGGCGACAGGCCGAATCTAACTATGGCTACACCTTC. This gives the protein CASRRQAESNYGYTF.

CDR3 region: CASSIDGRTAYEKLFF. The CDR3 DNA reads as TGTGCCAGTAGTATAGATGGTCGGACAGCGTATGAAAAACTGTTTTTT. The rearrangement joins TRBV19 to TRBJ1-4; D might be TRBD1 (6 bases). Trimming removed 0 bases at V and 6 bases at J, with 14 bases between. Germline CDR1 reads LNHDA; CDR2 reads SQIVND (reference sequence). The CDR3 loop spans 16 amino acids.

The chain has TRBV5-8 and TRBJ2-1, with D perhaps matching TRBD1 or TRBD2 (5 bases each). The CDR3 runs 16 residues. Germline loops: CDR1 SGHTS, CDR2 YDEGEE. V lost 6 bases and J lost 4, with 20 bases in between. CDR3 protein: CASNRGRVSFYNEQFF. The DNA for the CDR3 is TGTGCCAGCAACCGGGGCAGGGTTTCCTTTTACAATGAGCAGTTCTTC.

The chain recombines TRBV4-3 with TRBJ1-6; D is undetermined. V lost 0 bases, J lost 7 bases, and 13 bases lay in between. The CDR3 consists of 16 residues. The germline gives CDR1 LGHNA, CDR2 YSLEER. CDR3 sequence: CASSQDRTLRNSPLHF. The CDR3 DNA reads as TGCGCCAGCAGCCAAGATCGGACTCTGAGGAATTCACCCCTCCACTTT.

This clone was seen just once. The chain is built from TRBV9 and TRBJ1-1; D might be TRBD1 (5 bases). CDR1 is SGDLS, CDR2 YYNGEE, per germline. Deletions cut 2 bases from V and 1 base from J, with 9 bases between. The CDR3 spans 14 residues. Here the CDR3 DNA reads TGTGCCAGCAGCGTGGACACCAGGAACACTGAAGCTTTCTTT. It is translated as CASSVDTRNTEAFF.

The chain links TRBV29-1 to TRBJ1-2; D ambiguous. Germline lookup yields CDR1 SQVTM and CDR2 ANQGSEA. The CDR3 has 15 residues. Trimming left V 0 bases short and J 1 base short, with 12 bases between. The CDR3 DNA sequence: TGCAGCGTTGAAGAACGGCCAGGCCTTAACTATGGCTACACCTTC. Translation: CSVEERPGLNYGYTF.

This clone has a handful of counts. The chain joins TRBV4-3 to TRBJ2-6; tentative D call: TRBD1 (6 bases). Trimming stripped 0 bases from V and 1 base from J, with 13 bases between. The CDR3 is 18 amino acids. The germline CDR1 and CDR2 sequences are LGHNA and YSLEER. The DNA for the CDR3 is TGCGCCAGCAGCCAAGAGAGGGGGAGATTGTCTGGGGCCAACGTCCTGACTTTC. It specifies CASSQERGRLSGANVLTF.

The J gene is TRBJ1-2, the V gene TRBV6-1; a possible D gene is TRBD1 (5 bases). Trimming cost V 3 bases and J 1 base, with 12 bases left between them. The germline V gene has CDR1 MNHNS and CDR2 SASEGT. The CDR3 totals 15 residues. The DNA of the CDR3 is TGTGCCAGCAGTGAGGGGCCAGCACTTAACTATGGCTACACCTTC. Its protein is CASSEGPALNYGYTF.

The chain is built from TRBV7-2 and TRBJ2-7; 12 bases are a match to TRBD2. This CDR3 comprises 17 residues. V gave up 10 bases and J gave up 0 bases; unmatched junction bases: 13. Germline V CDR1 and CDR2: SGHTA, FQGNSA. CDR3 protein: CATSRTSGVGSSYEQYF. Written as DNA, the CDR3 is TGTGCCACCTCAAGGACTAGCGGGGTGGGCAGCTCCTACGAGCAGTACTTC.

This clone has a handful of counts. The chain couples TRBV18 to TRBJ1-1; tentatively, D is TRBD1 (6 bases). Germline V lookup: CDR1 KGHSH, CDR2 LQKENI. The CDR3 runs 13 residues. Trimming removed 4 bases from V and 1 base from J, with 7 bases in between. The DNA of the CDR3 is TGTGCCAGCTCACAGGGACAGAACACTGAAGCTTTCTTT. It encodes CASSQGQNTEAFF.

The V call is TRBV6-4, the J call TRBJ1-2, with 9 bases aligning to TRBD1. CDR3 length equals 14 residues. Germline V CDR1 and CDR2: MRHNA, SNTAGT. The ends lost 6 bases at V and 1 base at J; junction bases unmatched: 3. The CDR3, as DNA: TGTGCCAGCAGGCCGGGACAGGGTAACTATGGCTACACCTTC. This encodes CASRPGQGNYGYTF.

The chain joins TRBV7-2 to TRBJ2-1, with TRBD2 matching over 13 bases. CDR1 is SGHTA and CDR2 is FQGNSA in the germline V gene. V gave up 5 bases and J gave up 9 bases; unmatched junction bases: 13. The CDR3 length is 17 residues. The CDR3 coding sequence is TGTGCCAGCAGCACCACGATCGGACTAGCGGGAGCCAGTGAGCAGTTCTTC. It translates to CASSTTIGLAGASEQFF.

The chain couples TRBV3-1 (or the pseudogene TRBV3-2) to TRBJ2-7, with a weak D call TRBD2 (5 bases). The germline V gene encodes CDR1 LGHDT and CDR2 YNNKEL (reference sequence). V shed 5 bases and J shed 7 bases, with 9 bases lying between them. The CDR3 has 11 amino acids. The CDR3 sequence is CASSITGEQYF. DNA of the CDR3: TGTGCCAGCAGCATAACGGGGGAGCAGTACTTC.